These 27 T cell receptor beta chains were all obtained from the same sample, sequenced in a study of T cells in Graves' hyperthyroidism and ophthalmopathy. The CDR3 regions of TCR beta were amplified from RNA transcripts. HTBI primers were used for first-round RT-PCR of the TCR CDR3. TCRdb reanalysed the multiplex PCR reads using MiXCR and keeps one entry per CDR3 protein. The table includes roughly 710,000 distinct CDR3 sequences, approximately 36% detected once. Sequencing was done on a sample of blood. The receptors derive from a woman aged 35 to 49 with Graves' hyperthyroidism.

J is TRBJ1-2 and V is TRBV24-1, with no clear D. V lost 4 bases and J lost 6, with 11 bases in between. Germline CDR1 KGHDR, CDR2 SFDVKD. The CDR3 has 13 amino acids. Here the CDR3 DNA reads TGTGCCACCAGTGACTACGGACGGGATGGCTACACCTTC. Protein: CATSDYGRDGYTF.

A few counts support this clonotype. The chain joins TRBV28 to TRBJ1-1; TRBD1 matches 8 bases. The germline gives CDR1 MDHEN, CDR2 SYDVKM. The CDR3 has 13 residues. V shed 5 bases and J 8 bases; nucleotides not matched to a gene: 7. CDR3 protein: CASSPPQGAEAFF. The CDR3 DNA is TGTGCCAGCAGTCCGCCCCAGGGGGCAGAAGCTTTCTTT.

This clonotype was found a few times. The chain joins TRBV6-5 to TRBJ1-1; D might be TRBD1 (5 bases). The CDR3 loop spans 13 amino acids. The germline gives CDR1 MNHEY, CDR2 SVGAGI. Between the trimmed V and J ends, which lost 10 bases and 5 bases, there was a span of 17 bases. CDR3 in DNA: TGTGCCACAGCGGCCCAGGGAAATACTGAAGCTTTCTTT. Translated: CATAAQGNTEAFF.

This clonotype appeared many times. V is TRBV10-3 and J is TRBJ2-5; D is uncertain. Trimming left V 2 bases short and J 5 bases short, with 9 bases between. This CDR3 contains 13 residues. CDR1 is ENHRY, CDR2 SYGVKD, per germline. The CDR3 DNA is TGTGCCATCAGTGAGCAAAATATGGAGACCCAGTACTTC. Its protein is CAISEQNMETQYF.

The rearrangement uses TRBV7-9 and TRBJ2-2; D is unresolved. V was clipped by 8 bases and J by 3 bases, with 13 bases between them. This CDR3 is 14 amino acids long. Per the germline V gene, CDR1 is SEHNR and CDR2 is FQNEAQ (reference sequence). This CDR3 is CASSDPLHTGELFF. The CDR3 nucleotides read TGTGCCAGCTCTGACCCACTTCACACCGGGGAGCTGTTTTTT.

The chain couples TRBV7-8 to TRBJ2-7; D may match TRBD1 or TRBD2 (5 bases each). Trimming took off 5 bases at V and 2 bases at J, with 16 bases between the two ends. This CDR3 region has 15 residues. Germline values: CDR1 SGHVS, CDR2 FQNEAQ. This CDR3 is CASSLNGAGPYEQYF. DNA for the CDR3: TGTGCCAGCAGCCTCAACGGGGCAGGGCCCTACGAGCAGTACTTC. The variable domain in full, with the rest retrieved from reference TRBV7-8 and TRBJ2-7, is GAGVSQSPRYKVAKRGQDVALRCDPISGHVSLFWYQQALGQGPEFLTYFQNEAQLDKSGLPSDRFFAERPEGSVSTLKIQRTQQEDSAVYLCASSLNGAGPYEQYFGPGTRLTVT.

The chain recombines TRBV20-1 with TRBJ1-1; D unresolved. The germline gives CDR1 DFQATT, CDR2 SNEGSKA (reference sequence). The CDR3 extends over 12 amino acids. V dropped 3 bases and J dropped 3 bases, with 8 bases sitting between them. CDR3 sequence (DNA): TGCAGTGCTAGTGGGGATTACACTGAAGCTTTCTTT. Protein: CSASGDYTEAFF.

This clonotype occurred many times. The CDR3 reads CATSNSRGETEAFF. The CDR3 coding sequence is TGTGCCACCAGCAATTCAAGAGGGGAGACTGAAGCTTTCTTT. J is TRBJ1-1 and V is TRBV15; the D gene is possibly TRBD1 (5 bases). V lost 4 bases and J 5 bases, leaving 14 bases between the germline ends. The CDR3 totals 14 residues. Germline V lookup: CDR1 LNHNV, CDR2 YYDKDF (reference sequence).

The table lists this clonotype with many counts. The CDR3 DNA reads TGTGCCAGCAGCCGAACAGCAACCGGGGAGCTGTTTTTT. Translated, it gives CASSRTATGELFF. The rearrangement joins TRBV7-3 to TRBJ2-2; D is uncertain. CDR1 is SGHTA and CDR2 is FQGTGA in the germline V gene. This CDR3 is built from 13 residues. The V end lost 5 bases, the J end lost 5 bases, and 9 bases lay between the germline ends. Looking up the rest from reference TRBV7-3 and TRBJ2-2 gives the full variable domain: GAGVSQTPSNKVTEKGKYVELRCDPISGHTALYWYRQSLGQGPEFLIYFQGTGAADDSGLPNDRFFAVRPEGSVSTLKIQRTERGDSAVYLCASSRTATGELFFGEGSRLTVL.

The chain uses TRBV19 and TRBJ2-5; no clear D gene. This CDR3 contains 13 residues. V lost 2 bases and J lost 4, with 8 bases in between. Per germline, CDR1 LNHDA and CDR2 SQIVND (reference sequence). As DNA, the CDR3 is TGTGCCAGTAGTATACATCGCCGAGAGACCCAGTACTTC. Its protein product is CASSIHRRETQYF.

This clonotype was found a few times. The chain links TRBV5-6 to TRBJ1-2; 9 bases match TRBD1. The CDR3 loop spans 16 amino acids. CDR1 is SGHDT, CDR2 YYEEEE, per germline. The V and J ends lost 4 bases and 2 bases, in that order; junction bases with no gene match: 9. The CDR3 DNA reads TGTGCCAGCAGCAAACTACCGGGACAGGGAAACTATGGCTACACCTTC. Translating it yields CASSKLPGQGNYGYTF. Drawing the rest from reference TRBV5-6 and TRBJ1-2, the complete variable domain is DAGVTQSPTHLIKTRGQQVTLRCSPKSGHDTVSWYQQALGQGPQFIFQYYEEEERQRGNFPDRFSGHQFPNYSSELNVNALLLGDSALYLCASSKLPGQGNYGYTFGSGTRLTVV.

In its sample, this clonotype was seen a few times. The rearrangement joins TRBV29-1 to TRBJ2-7; possible D gene TRBD2, 5 bases. Germline lookup yields CDR1 SQVTM and CDR2 ANQGSEA. The length of the CDR3 is 13 residues. V lost 2 bases, J lost 3 bases, and 11 bases lay in between. CDR3 region: CSVEFLGVYEQYF. The CDR3 DNA follows: TGCAGCGTTGAATTTTTGGGAGTCTACGAGCAGTACTTC.

This clonotype has only a few counts. This chain joins TRBV7-6 and TRBJ2-5, with a tentative D call TRBD1 (5 bases). CDR3 length equals 12 residues. Germline V gene lookup returns CDR1 SGHVS and CDR2 FNYEAQ. CDR3 DNA: TGTGCTAGCCAAACAGGTCGAGAGACCCAGTACTTC. Amino acid sequence: CASQTGRETQYF.

The chain couples TRBV6-2 or TRBV6-3 to TRBJ1-1; D remains unclear. This CDR3 contains 13 residues. V was clipped by 4 bases and J by 5 bases, with 11 bases between them. The germline CDR1 and CDR2 sequences are MNHEY and SVGEGT. CDR3 protein: CASSWEGWTEAFF. The DNA of the CDR3 is TGTGCCAGCAGTTGGGAGGGTTGGACTGAAGCTTTCTTT.

The chain is built from TRBV7-9 and TRBJ2-7, with D tentatively TRBD1 (5 bases). Trimming removed 1 base at V and 2 bases at J, with 12 bases between. The CDR3 has 15 residues. Germline CDR1 is SEHNR and CDR2 is FQNEAQ (reference sequence). The CDR3 protein is CASSLDQGLTYEQYF. CDR3 nucleotides: TGTGCCAGCAGCTTAGACCAGGGTCTAACCTACGAGCAGTACTTC. Drawing the rest from reference TRBV7-9 and TRBJ2-7, the complete variable domain is DTGVSQNPRHKITKRGQNVTFRCDPISEHNRLYWYRQTLGQGPEFLTYFQNEAQLEKSRLLSDRFSAERPKGSFSTLEIQRTEQGDSAMYLCASSLDQGLTYEQYFGPGTRLTVT.

Ten or more counts support this clonotype. J is TRBJ1-5 and V is TRBV10-1; TRBD1 matches 9 bases. Germline lookup yields CDR1 WNHNN and CDR2 SYGVQD (reference sequence). J was trimmed by 1 base and V by 9 bases; bases with no gene match: 7. The CDR3 extends over 15 amino acids. This CDR3 is CARGFGQGSNQPQHF. CDR3 bases: TGCGCCAGAGGATTCGGACAGGGGAGCAATCAGCCCCAGCATTTT.

This chain joins TRBV6-6 and TRBJ2-5; D might be TRBD1 or TRBD2, each matching 7 bases. This CDR3 is 16 amino acids long. Trimming pared 6 bases from V and 5 bases from J, leaving 22 bases between. Germline CDR1 MNHNY, CDR2 SVGAGI (reference sequence). Here the CDR3 reads CASRITTGRARETQYF. The CDR3 DNA reads TGTGCCAGCAGGATTACGACAGGGAGGGCGCGGGAGACCCAGTACTTC.

CDR3 amino acids: CASRPAAGSGELFF. CDR3 nucleotides: TGCGCCAGCCGACCGGCGGCAGGGTCCGGGGAGCTGTTTTTT. The genes are TRBV5-1 and TRBJ2-2, with D maybe TRBD1 (5 bases). Germline V lookup: CDR1 SGHRS, CDR2 YFSETQ. Trimming removed 7 bases from V and 6 bases from J, with 16 bases in between. The CDR3 spans 14 residues.

The rearrangement links TRBV2 to TRBJ1-1, with TRBD1 matching over 7 bases. J gave up 4 bases and V 8 bases, and 10 bases lay outside the gene matches. The length of the CDR3 is 14 residues. Germline lookup yields CDR1 SNHLY and CDR2 FYNNEI. The chain's CDR3 is CASSPDRASTEAFF. CDR3 DNA: TGTGCCAGCTCACCAGACAGGGCTAGCACTGAAGCTTTCTTT.

V gene TRBV28 combines with J gene TRBJ2-5; 7 positions agree with TRBD1. J gave up 5 bases and V 5 bases, and 11 bases lay outside the gene matches. The CDR3 is 15 residues long. Germline assignment: CDR1 MDHEN and CDR2 SYDVKM. DNA of the CDR3: TGTGCCAGCAGTGGGAACAGGGGTGGTAGGGAGACCCAGTACTTC. It is translated as CASSGNRGGRETQYF.

This clonotype was found once. The V and J genes are TRBV29-1 and TRBJ1-2; unclear D gene. The V gene lost 6 bases and the J gene lost 4 bases, with 9 bases spanning the gap. The CDR3 runs 11 residues. Looked up from germline, CDR1 is SQVTM and CDR2 is ANQGSEA. In DNA, the CDR3 is TGCAGCGTAATGGCAAGCTATGGCTACACCTTC. Amino acids: CSVMASYGYTF.

This clonotype was counted only a few times. CDR3 amino acids: CASSLRRGKYF. DNA of the CDR3: TGTGCCAGCAGTTTGAGACGTGGAAAGTACTTC. The V call is TRBV12-3 or TRBV12-4, the J call TRBJ2-7; no reliable D call. The CDR3 loop spans 11 amino acids. Trimming shortened V by 3 bases and J by 11 bases, and 11 bases separated the two germline ends.

The genes are TRBV7-9 and TRBJ1-4, with D possibly matching TRBD1 (6 bases). CDR1 SEHNR and CDR2 FQNEAQ come from the germline V gene (reference sequence). V was trimmed by 2 bases and J by 0 bases, leaving 13 bases between them. This CDR3 spans 17 amino acids. The CDR3 DNA sequence: TGTGCCAGCAGCTTACGAGCGGGGGACACAACTAATGAAAAACTGTTTTTT. Residues: CASSLRAGDTTNEKLFF.

This clonotype was counted at least ten times. The genes are TRBV5-1 and TRBJ1-1; D might be TRBD1 (5 bases). The V end lost 0 bases, the J end lost 5 bases, and 14 bases lay between the germline ends. This CDR3 is 15 amino acids long. Germline CDR1 is SGHRS and CDR2 is YFSETQ. The CDR3 here is CASSLEGGTRTEAFF. In DNA form, the CDR3 reads TGCGCCAGCAGCTTGGAGGGTGGGACGAGGACTGAAGCTTTCTTT.

This clonotype appeared a few times. V and J are TRBV6-2 or TRBV6-3 and TRBJ1-2; TRBD1 matches at 9 bases. Germline CDR1 and CDR2: MNHEY and SVGEGT. The V gene end was trimmed by 5 bases and the J gene end by 5 bases; junction bases not matched to a gene: 9. The CDR3 spans 15 residues. The CDR3 reads CASSQSGTGRYGYTF. CDR3 bases: TGTGCCAGCAGTCAGTCTGGGACAGGGCGGTATGGCTACACCTTC.

There are many counts of this clonotype. The chain combines TRBV7-9 with TRBJ1-6, with TRBD1 matching over 7 bases. This CDR3 has 14 residues. Trimming removed 5 bases from V and 10 bases from J; junction bases left unmatched: 8. The V gene's germline CDR1 is SEHNR and CDR2 FQNEAQ (reference sequence). In nucleotides, the CDR3 is TGTGCCAGCAGCGAAGACAGGGTCGGCTCACCCCTCCACTTT. Translating it yields CASSEDRVGSPLHF.

CDR3 DNA: TGTGCCAGCAGTTACGGTCTCTTATCCCTCCACTTT. It translates to CASSYGLLSLHF. The rearrangement uses TRBV6-5 and TRBJ1-6; D is ambiguous. The germline V gene has CDR1 MNHEY and CDR2 SVGAGI. The CDR3 is made up of 12 amino acids. V was shortened by 2 bases and J by 14 bases, with 10 bases between the two germline ends.